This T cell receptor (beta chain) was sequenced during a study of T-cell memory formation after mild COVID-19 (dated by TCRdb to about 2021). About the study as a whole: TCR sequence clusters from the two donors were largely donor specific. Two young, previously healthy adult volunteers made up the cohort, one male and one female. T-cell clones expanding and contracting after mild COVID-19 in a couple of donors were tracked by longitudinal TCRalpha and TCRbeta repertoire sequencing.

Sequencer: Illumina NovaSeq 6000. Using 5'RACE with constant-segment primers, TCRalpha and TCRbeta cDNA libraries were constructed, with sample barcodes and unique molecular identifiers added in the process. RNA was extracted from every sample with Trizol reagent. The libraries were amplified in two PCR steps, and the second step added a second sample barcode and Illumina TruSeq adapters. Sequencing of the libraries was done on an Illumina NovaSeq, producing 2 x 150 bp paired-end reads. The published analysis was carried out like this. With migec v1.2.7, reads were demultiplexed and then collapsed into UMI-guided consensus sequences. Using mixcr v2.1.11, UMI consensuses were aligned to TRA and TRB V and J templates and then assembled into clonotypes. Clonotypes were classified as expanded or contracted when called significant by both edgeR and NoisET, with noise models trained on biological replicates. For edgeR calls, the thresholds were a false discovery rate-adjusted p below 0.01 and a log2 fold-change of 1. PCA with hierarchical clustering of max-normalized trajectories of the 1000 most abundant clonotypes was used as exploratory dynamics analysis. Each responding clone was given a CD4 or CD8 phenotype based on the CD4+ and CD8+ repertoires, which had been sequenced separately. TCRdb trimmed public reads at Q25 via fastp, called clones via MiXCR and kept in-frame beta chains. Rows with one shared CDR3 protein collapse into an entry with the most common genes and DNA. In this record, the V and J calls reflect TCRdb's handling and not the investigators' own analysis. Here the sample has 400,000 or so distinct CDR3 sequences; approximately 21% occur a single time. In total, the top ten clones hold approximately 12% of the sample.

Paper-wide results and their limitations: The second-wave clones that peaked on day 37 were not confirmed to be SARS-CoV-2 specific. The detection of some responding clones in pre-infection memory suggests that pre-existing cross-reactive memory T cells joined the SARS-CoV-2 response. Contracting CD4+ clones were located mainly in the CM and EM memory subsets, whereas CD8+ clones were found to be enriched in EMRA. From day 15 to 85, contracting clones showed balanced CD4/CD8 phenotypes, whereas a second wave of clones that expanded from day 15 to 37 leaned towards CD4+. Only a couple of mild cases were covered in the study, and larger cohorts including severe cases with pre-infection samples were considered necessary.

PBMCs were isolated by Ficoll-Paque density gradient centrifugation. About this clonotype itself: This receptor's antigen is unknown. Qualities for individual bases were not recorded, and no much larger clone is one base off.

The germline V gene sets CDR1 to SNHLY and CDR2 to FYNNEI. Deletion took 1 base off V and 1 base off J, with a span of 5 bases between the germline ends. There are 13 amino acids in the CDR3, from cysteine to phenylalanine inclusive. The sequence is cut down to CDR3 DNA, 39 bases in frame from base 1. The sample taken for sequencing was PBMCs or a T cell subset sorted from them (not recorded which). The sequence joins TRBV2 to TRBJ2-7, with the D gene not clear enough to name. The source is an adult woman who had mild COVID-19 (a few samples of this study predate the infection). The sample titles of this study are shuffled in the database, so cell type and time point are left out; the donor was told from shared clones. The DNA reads TGTGCCAGCAGTGAAGGGTATTCCTACGAGCAGTACTTC. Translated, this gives CASSEGYSYEQYF.